The 30 T cell receptor beta chains listed next were all sequenced from one sample in a study of cytomegalovirus exposure and HLA in healthy donors. The PCR contained 60 Vbeta and 13 Jbeta primers. Profiling relied on immunoSEQ multiplex PCR, and the TCRdb table lists in-frame clones only, not all of them. This sample has approximately 59,000 clones, with 68% found just once. The sequenced material came from PBMCs. Receptors were obtained from a man aged 35 to 55 in good health and CMV-seropositive.

V usage is TRBV30 and J usage is TRBJ1-2; 10 bases are shared with TRBD1. The CDR3 extends over 13 amino acids. From germline, CDR1 is GTSNPN and CDR2 SVGIG (reference sequence). V dropped 3 bases and J dropped 8; count of bases not matched to a gene: 6. The CDR3 DNA reads as TGTGCCTGGAGACCGACAGGGGGCGCGGGCTACACCTTC. Its translation is CAWRPTGGAGYTF.

The chain uses TRBV11-3 and TRBJ2-2, with a tentative D call TRBD2 (6 bases). Germline loops: CDR1 SGHNT, CDR2 YENEEA. The V gene lost 6 bases and the J gene lost 7 bases, with 15 bases spanning the gap. The CDR3 has 14 amino acids. The CDR3 DNA reads as TGTGCCAGCAGATCCCGGGACTTCCTCGGGGAGCTGTTTTTT. Its protein product is CASRSRDFLGELFF.

The V and J genes are TRBV19 and TRBJ1-2; unclear D gene. Trimming cost V 8 bases and J 2 bases, with 9 bases left between them. The CDR3 consists of 12 residues. Germline-derived CDR1 and CDR2 are LNHDA and SQIVND (reference sequence). The chain's CDR3 is CASSVENYGYTF. The CDR3 region has the DNA TGTGCCAGTTCGGTTGAGAACTATGGCTACACCTTC.

The chain is built from TRBV7-2 and TRBJ1-1; TRBD1 might be the D (5 bases). Germline lookup yields CDR1 SGHTA and CDR2 FQGNSA. V was clipped by 5 bases and J by 11 bases, with 18 bases between them. The CDR3 extends over 13 amino acids. CDR3 amino acids: CASSLKPGIGAFF. In DNA, the CDR3 is TGTGCCAGCAGCCTTAAACCAGGGATTGGTGCTTTCTTT.

CDR3 region: CASSESQGYTEAFF. CDR3 sequence (DNA): TGTGCCAGCAGTGAAAGCCAGGGTTACACTGAAGCTTTCTTT. This sequence joins TRBV6-1 and TRBJ1-1, with D possibly TRBD1 on 5 matching bases. The germline V gene encodes CDR1 MNHNS and CDR2 SASEGT. The V end lost 2 bases, the J end lost 3 bases, and 10 bases lay between the germline ends. CDR3 length: 14 amino acids.

V and J are TRBV2 and TRBJ1-4; D ambiguous. The V and J ends lost 5 bases and 2 bases respectively, with 9 bases between them. Germline loops: CDR1 SNHLY, CDR2 FYNNEI. This CDR3 is built from 14 residues. The CDR3 region is CASSSGGTNEKLFF. The CDR3 region has the DNA TGTGCCAGCAGTTCAGGAGGGACTAATGAAAAACTGTTTTTT.

The J gene is TRBJ2-7, the V gene TRBV5-4; TRBD1 agrees at 8 bases. Germline values: CDR1 SGHNT, CDR2 YYREEE (reference sequence). The V segment lost 3 bases and the J segment 2 bases; nucleotides outside the gene matches: 4. This CDR3 region has 14 residues. CDR3 protein: CASSSPGGPYEQYF. As DNA, the CDR3 is TGTGCCAGCAGCTCCCCAGGGGGCCCCTACGAGCAGTACTTC.

This clone was counted only a few times. The junction and the germline gene differ at one end; a read error may be behind it. The DNA for the CDR3 is TGTTCCAGCAGCTTAGGGGGGACTAGCGGGAGTTACGAGCAGTACTTC. Protein sequence: CSSSLGGTSGSYEQYF. This chain links TRBV7-9 with TRBJ2-7; 14 nucleotides align to TRBD2. The CDR3 covers 16 residues. The germline gives CDR1 SEHNR, CDR2 FQNEAQ (reference sequence).

CDR3 DNA sequence: TGTGCCAGTAGTATAGGAGGGCTGGGACTAGCGTACGTCACAGATACGCAGTATTTT. Its translation is CASSIGGLGLAYVTDTQYF. This sequence joins TRBV19 and TRBJ2-3, with 10 positions matching TRBD2. The V segment lost 1 base and the J segment 2 bases; nucleotides outside the gene matches: 12. The CDR3 has 19 amino acids. CDR1 and CDR2 from the germline V gene are LNHDA and SQIVND (reference sequence).

The chain uses TRBV6-5 and TRBJ2-7; D ambiguous. The V gene lost 5 bases and the J gene lost 3 bases, with 17 bases spanning the gap. This CDR3 has 15 residues. CDR1 is MNHEY and CDR2 is SVGAGI in the germline V gene. The chain's CDR3 is CASSGNSPPNYEQYF. The CDR3 DNA reads as TGTGCCAGCAGTGGTAACAGCCCCCCCAACTACGAGCAGTACTTC.

The genes are TRBV5-1 and TRBJ2-6, with TRBD1 as a possible D gene (5 bases). The CDR3 is 14 amino acids. Germline CDR1 is SGHRS and CDR2 is YFSETQ. V lost 6 bases, J lost 4 bases, and 11 bases lay in between. CDR3 loop: CASTPGSGANVLTF. The CDR3 nucleotides read TGCGCCAGCACCCCAGGGTCCGGGGCCAACGTCCTGACTTTC.

This clone was counted only a few times. V is TRBV18 and J is TRBJ2-3, with 12 bases that match TRBD2. This CDR3 is built from 18 residues. Germline V lookup: CDR1 KGHSH, CDR2 LQKENI. The junction had 15 bases not matched to a gene; V was cut back by 3 bases and J by 8 bases. This CDR3 reads CASSPKSTSGGPLGTQYF. DNA for the CDR3: TGTGCCAGCTCACCGAAATCGACTAGCGGGGGCCCTCTGGGTACGCAGTATTTT. The whole variable domain, remainder taken from reference TRBV18 and TRBJ2-3, is NAGVMQNPRHLVRRRGQEARLRCSPMKGHSHVYWYRQLPEEGLKFMVYLQKENIIDESGMPKERFSAEFPKEGPSILRIQQVVRGDSAAYFCASSPKSTSGGPLGTQYFGPGTRLTVL.

This clone was detected only a few times. The same CDR3 is also encoded by other DNA sequences in this sample. V usage is TRBV5-1 and J usage is TRBJ2-5; no firm D call. This CDR3 is 14 amino acids long. Germline values: CDR1 SGHRS, CDR2 YFSETQ. V lost 0 bases and J lost 1, with 7 bases in between. The CDR3: CASSLVASQETQYF. The CDR3 region has the DNA TGCGCCAGCAGCTTGGTGGCCAGCCAAGAGACCCAGTACTTC.

The chain is built from TRBV19 and TRBJ2-5, with TRBD2 matching 11 bases. With V trimmed by 1 base and J by 1 base, 8 bases remained unmatched. The CDR3 contains 18 residues. Per germline, CDR1 LNHDA and CDR2 SQIVND (reference sequence). The CDR3 coding sequence is TGTGCCAGTAGTATAGGTAGGGCTAGCGGGGGGCCCCAAGAGACCCAGTACTTC. Amino acid sequence: CASSIGRASGGPQETQYF.

V is TRBV5-3 and J is TRBJ1-2; TRBD1 is a possible D gene (6 bases). TRBV5-3 belongs to the ORF category, with a function that is uncertain. Trimming stripped 0 bases from V and 5 bases from J, with 11 bases between. This CDR3 spans 14 amino acids. CDR3 amino acids: CARSLEGEFYGYTF. CDR3 bases: TGTGCCAGAAGCTTGGAGGGGGAGTTTTATGGCTACACCTTC.

The V and J genes are TRBV6-1 and TRBJ1-1; D is undetermined. Per germline, CDR1 MNHNS and CDR2 SASEGT. This CDR3 is built from 11 residues. V was pared by 10 bases and J by 7 bases, with 13 bases between. Written as DNA, the CDR3 is TGTGCCACTAGGCCCAGATTTGAAGCTTTCTTT. This translates into CATRPRFEAFF.

This clone has a handful of counts. This rearrangement joins TRBV7-6 to TRBJ2-7; TRBD2 matches 8 bases. This CDR3 region has 15 residues. J lost 0 bases, V lost 6 bases, and 7 bases had no gene match. Per germline, CDR1 SGHVS and CDR2 FNYEAQ. CDR3 loop: CASRSGGPSSYEQYF. For the CDR3, the DNA is TGTGCCAGCAGAAGCGGGGGCCCGAGCTCCTACGAGCAGTACTTC.

The chain employs TRBV7-8 and TRBJ2-3; no definite D call. The germline V and J ends were trimmed by 2 bases and 5 bases, with 2 bases remaining between them. This CDR3 spans 11 amino acids. Germline CDR1 is SGHVS and CDR2 is FQNEAQ. CDR3 sequence (DNA): TGTGCCAGCAGCTTACTAGATACGCAGTATTTT. As protein: CASSLLDTQYF.

The chain uses TRBV9 and TRBJ2-5; D not certain. The CDR3 covers 14 residues. Germline-derived CDR1 and CDR2 are SGDLS and YYNGEE. Trimming left V 0 bases short and J 5 bases short, with 11 bases between. In DNA, the CDR3 is TGTGCCAGCAGCGTAGGACGGTACGGGGAGACCCAGTACTTC. Protein: CASSVGRYGETQYF.

The chain couples TRBV19 to TRBJ2-7, with D perhaps matching TRBD1 (6 bases). CDR3 size: 14 residues. The ends were cut back, 3 bases at V and 3 bases at J, with 12 bases in the middle. Germline V gene lookup returns CDR1 LNHDA and CDR2 SQIVND (reference sequence). The CDR3 nucleotides are TGTGCCAGTAGTATCCAGGCAGGGGTCTACGAGCAGTACTTC. Amino acid sequence: CASSIQAGVYEQYF.

The V gene is TRBV11-2, the J gene TRBJ2-1; perhaps TRBD1 as D (6 bases). CDR3 length equals 16 residues. Germline values: CDR1 SGHAT, CDR2 FQNNGV. The V and J ends lost 5 bases and 7 bases respectively, with 21 bases between them. Here the CDR3 reads CASSPPQGMRVNEQFF. For the CDR3, the DNA is TGTGCCAGCAGCCCCCCCCAGGGGATGAGGGTGAATGAGCAGTTCTTC.

The rearrangement joins TRBV10-3 to TRBJ1-1; no definite D call. V lost 2 bases, J lost 6 bases, and 10 bases lay in between. Germline lookup yields CDR1 ENHRY and CDR2 SYGVKD. The CDR3 runs to 13 residues. The CDR3 region is CAISEQHSPEAFF. CDR3 DNA sequence: TGTGCCATCAGTGAGCAGCACAGTCCTGAAGCTTTCTTT.

The chain joins TRBV5-1 to TRBJ2-2; perhaps TRBD1 as D (6 bases). Germline V CDR1 and CDR2: SGHRS, YFSETQ. V lost 6 bases, J lost 3 bases, and 15 bases lay in between. This CDR3 has 15 amino acids. This CDR3 is CASNNRDIDTGELFF. The CDR3 coding sequence is TGCGCCAGCAACAACCGGGACATAGACACCGGGGAGCTGTTTTTT.

The V gene is TRBV25-1, the J gene TRBJ2-7, with 10 bases matching TRBD2. This CDR3 has 18 amino acids. Germline V lookup: CDR1 MGHDK, CDR2 SYGVNS. Losses at the gene ends were 1 base for V and 1 base for J; bases not matched to a gene: 10. The CDR3 DNA reads TGTGCCAGCAGTGAATCGGGACTAGCGAACCTCGTTTCCTACGAGCAGTACTTC. Translated: CASSESGLANLVSYEQYF.

The chain couples TRBV7-2 to TRBJ2-1, with TRBD1 matching 9 bases. V lost 5 bases, J lost 10 bases, and 9 bases stayed unmatched. The V gene's germline CDR1 is SGHTA and CDR2 FQGNSA. The CDR3 has 14 residues. The CDR3 DNA is TGTGCCAGCAGCGGCGGACAGGGGAACGGGGAGCAGTTCTTC. Translation gives CASSGGQGNGEQFF.

This clone occurred a few times. The V gene is TRBV30, the J gene TRBJ2-7; a possible D gene is TRBD1 (6 bases). The CDR3 length is 13 residues. V was shortened by 1 base and J by 2 bases, with 9 bases between the two germline ends. Germline V gene data show CDR1 as GTSNPN and CDR2 as SVGIG (reference sequence). The CDR3 nucleotides are TGTGCCTGGAGTGCAGGGGCGGCCTACGAGCAGTACTTC. Residues: CAWSAGAAYEQYF.

This clone was seen once. The chain carries TRBV2 and TRBJ1-6; 8 positions agree with TRBD1. Per the germline V gene, CDR1 is SNHLY and CDR2 is FYNNEI. The CDR3 is 14 residues long. V lost 6 bases to trimming and J lost 10 bases; unmatched junction nucleotides: 8. The CDR3 DNA reads as TGTGCCAGCAGATCCGGGACAGGTGTGTCACCCCTCCACTTT. The encoded protein is CASRSGTGVSPLHF.

The chain carries TRBV4-1 and TRBJ2-3; D is perhaps TRBD2 (7 bases). Germline V CDR1 and CDR2: MGHRA, YSYEKL. The CDR3 spans 15 residues. The V end was cut by 2 bases, the J end by 3 bases, with 12 bases between. For the CDR3, the DNA is TGCGCCAGCAGCCAATGGGAGGGGGAGACAGATACGCAGTATTTT. It specifies CASSQWEGETDTQYF.

This clone was counted between two and nine times. V and J are TRBV28 and TRBJ2-7, with TRBD1 identical over 11 bases. V dropped 9 bases and J dropped 1; count of bases not matched to a gene: 5. The CDR3 sequence is 14 residues long. CDR1 MDHEN and CDR2 SYDVKM come from the germline V gene. CDR3 sequence (DNA): TGTGCCAGTGCCGGGACAGGGGGATCCTACGAGCAGTACTTC. It yields the protein CASAGTGGSYEQYF.

This clone was seen a few times. The chain combines TRBV11-2 with TRBJ2-5; 9 bases are a match to TRBD2. Germline CDR1 reads SGHAT; CDR2 reads FQNNGV. V trimming: 6 bases; J trimming: 4 bases; junction bases outside the gene matches: 15. The CDR3 runs to 17 residues. This CDR3 reads CASRHSGGSVSGETQYF. As DNA, the CDR3 is TGTGCCAGCAGACACAGCGGGGGGAGTGTATCGGGAGAGACCCAGTACTTC.